Listed below are T cell receptor beta chains from one sample, sequenced in a study of beta chain features in type 1 diabetes. Sequencing used immunoSEQ multiplex PCR; TCRdb keeps in-frame clones, though not all of them. The table includes about 340,000 clones, 9.3% detected once. The sequenced sample was central memory CD4+ T cells from blood. All receptors come from a young man with type 1 diabetes. The CDR3 runs from the conserved cysteine through the conserved F or W. The D gene is left open where the match is weak. The size of a clone is reported for some rows only, either as once, few or many, or as a class for expanded clones.

v_call	j_call	clone_size	d_call	cdr3_aa	cdr3_nt
TRBV7-2	TRBJ1-6	NA	NA	CASSLNPSVQSPLHF	TGTGCCAGCAGCTTAAATCCGTCGGTTCAATCACCCCTCCACTTT
TRBV12-5	TRBJ1-3	NA	NA	CASAPDLPGNTIYF	TGTGCTAGTGCCCCGGACCTTCCTGGAAACACCATATATTTT
TRBV7-9	TRBJ2-7	NA	NA	CASSLGQGQSYEQYF	TGTGCCAGCAGCTTAGGGCAAGGACAGTCCTACGAGCAGTACTTC
TRBV7-2	TRBJ2-2	few	TRBD1	CASSSRGKDRQPGELFF	TGTGCCAGCAGCTCGAGGGGCAAGGACAGGCAACCCGGGGAGCTGTTTTTT
TRBV2	TRBJ2-5	NA	NA	CASSPRVGAQYF	TGTGCCAGCAGTCCCCGGGTAGGGGCCCAGTACTTC
TRBV5-4	TRBJ2-3	few	NA	CASSLRGERTDTQYF	TGTGCCAGCAGCTTGCGTGGGGAACGCACAGATACGCAGTATTTT
TRBV19	TRBJ1-1	few	TRBD1	CASSTLGQGPTEAFF	TGTGCCAGTAGTACCCTCGGACAGGGGCCCACTGAAGCTTTCTTT
TRBV9	TRBJ2-3	few	NA	CASSVDLGASADTQYF	TGTGCCAGCAGCGTAGATCTGGGGGCGTCCGCAGATACGCAGTATTTT
TRBV5-1	TRBJ2-5	few	NA	CASSFQSGQETQYF	TGCGCCAGCAGCTTTCAATCCGGGCAAGAGACCCAGTACTTC
TRBV4-1	TRBJ2-7	few	NA	CASSLGGGRSYEQYF	TGCGCCAGCAGCTTAGGGGGGGGCCGATCCTACGAGCAGTACTTC
TRBV7-2	TRBJ2-5	NA	NA	CASRPTGYQETQYF	TGTGCCAGCAGACCCACAGGGTACCAAGAGACCCAGTACTTC
TRBV7-2	TRBJ2-3	NA	NA	CASVFGGREDTQYF	TGTGCCAGCGTCTTTGGGGGCCGGGAAGATACGCAGTATTTT
TRBV2	TRBJ2-1	few	NA	CASSEDRYNEQFF	TGTGCCAGCAGTGAAGACCGCTACAATGAGCAGTTCTTC
TRBV5-1	TRBJ1-1	few	TRBD1	CASSLATGLMNTEAFF	TGCGCCAGCAGCTTGGCGACAGGGTTAATGAACACTGAAGCTTTCTTT
TRBV25-1	TRBJ2-3	few	NA	CASSEGRSYHTQYF	TGTGCCAGCAGTGAGGGACGTAGCTACCATACGCAGTATTTT
TRBV5-1	TRBJ1-6	NA	TRBD1	CASSSGPTGDNSPLHF	TGCGCCAGCAGCTCAGGCCCGACAGGGGACAATTCACCCCTCCACTTT